The present entry profiles one TCR beta chain with its context. This sample is part of a study of monozygotic twins with inflammatory bowel disease. This CDR3 comprises 15 residues. The germline V gene encodes CDR1 SGHRS and CDR2 YFSETQ. Through template switching, UMIs that included a 6-nucleotide sample barcode were added. From its re-call of the 5' RACE reads, TCRdb lists each CDR3 protein once, without DNA. The listing records 440,000 or so distinct CDR3 sequences. Input material: blood. The chain uses TRBV5-1 and TRBJ2-7; without DNA, the TCRdb call of TRBD1 cannot be checked. This clonotype was sampled from a human donor with ulcerative colitis or Crohn's disease, or a healthy co-twin of an affected twin (not recorded which). CDR3 in amino acids: CASSLGDRRPYEQYF.